The 32 T cell receptor beta chains reported below all come from one sample, sequenced in a study of shared clonotypes between healthy human individuals. Libraries were prepared by immunoSEQ multiplex PCR; TCRdb keeps only in-frame clonotypes and omits some of them. The sample lists roughly 2,300,000 clones, around 92% seen once, with roughly 0.34% in the top ten. Material: naive CD4+ T cells from PBMCs. Subset reported: CD45RA+ positively selected. Source of these receptors: a man aged 18 to 35 in good health. Some clones in this sample may be carry-over from other donors' samples.

V gene TRBV10-1 combines with J gene TRBJ2-7; D gene ambiguous. This CDR3 is 14 amino acids long. V lost 4 bases to trimming and J lost 0 bases, with 10 bases between them. CDR1 is WNHNN and CDR2 is SYGVQD in the germline V gene (reference sequence). The CDR3 sequence is CASSGSAASYEQYF. DNA of the CDR3: TGCGCCAGCAGTGGCAGCGCGGCCTCCTACGAGCAGTACTTC.

CDR3 residues: CASSTGGHYGYTF. As DNA, the CDR3 is TGTGCCAGCAGTACGGGGGGCCACTATGGCTACACCTTC. The rearrangement joins TRBV7-2 to TRBJ1-2, with D perhaps matching TRBD1 (6 bases). Per the germline V gene, CDR1 is SGHTA and CDR2 is FQGNSA. Deletions cut 6 bases from V and 3 bases from J, with 11 bases between. The CDR3 consists of 13 residues.

The chain couples TRBV28 to TRBJ2-5; weak D call: TRBD1 (6 bases). CDR1 is MDHEN and CDR2 is SYDVKM in the germline V gene. Trimming removed 5 bases at V and 4 bases at J, with 20 bases between. The CDR3 is 16 residues long. Here the CDR3 reads CASSLPGQYLGETQYF. DNA of the CDR3: TGTGCCAGCAGTCTCCCCGGACAGTACCTGGGAGAGACCCAGTACTTC.

This chain connects TRBV7-2 to TRBJ1-2; D remains unclear. This CDR3 region has 14 residues. Germline CDR1 SGHTA, CDR2 FQGNSA. Trimming removed 5 bases from V and 4 bases from J, with 14 bases in between. This CDR3 is CASSPLPGLYGYTF. CDR3 coding DNA: TGTGCCAGCAGCCCTCTTCCCGGGCTCTATGGCTACACCTTC.

The genes are TRBV9 and TRBJ1-1; unclear D gene. This CDR3 contains 14 residues. Looked up from germline, CDR1 is SGDLS and CDR2 is YYNGEE. Trimming removed 4 bases at V and 3 bases at J, with 13 bases between. This CDR3 reads CASSPLGSDTEAFF. The CDR3 coding sequence is TGTGCCAGCAGCCCACTTGGGTCAGACACTGAAGCTTTCTTT. The variable domain in full, with the rest retrieved from reference TRBV9 and TRBJ1-1, is DSGVTQTPKHLITATGQRVTLRCSPRSGDLSVYWYQQSLDQGLQFLIQYYNGEERAKGNILERFSAQQFPDLHSELNLSSLELGDSALYFCASSPLGSDTEAFFGQGTRLTVV.

This chain connects TRBV2 to TRBJ2-7; unclear D gene. Per germline, CDR1 SNHLY and CDR2 FYNNEI. The CDR3 length is 12 residues. With 6 bases removed from V and 3 bases from J, the gap between germline ends came to 9 bases. CDR3 coding DNA: TGTGCCAGCAGAACCTACAACTACGAGCAGTACTTC. Its translation is CASRTYNYEQYF.

The CDR3: CASSQGTGNDGYTF. The CDR3 nucleotides are TGTGCCAGCAGCCAAGGGACAGGGAACGATGGCTACACCTTC. V is TRBV4-2 and J is TRBJ1-2, with 8 bases lining up with TRBD1. With 1 base clipped from V and 6 bases from J, the junction kept 4 bases outside the gene matches. Germline V gene sequence: CDR1 LGHNA, CDR2 YNFKEQ. This CDR3 is built from 14 residues.

This chain joins TRBV7-8 and TRBJ2-2; the D is unclear. V gave up 5 bases and J gave up 6 bases, with 10 bases separating them. The germline gives CDR1 SGHVS, CDR2 FQNEAQ. There are 13 residues in the CDR3. CDR3 in DNA: TGTGCCAGCAGCACCCCCGGCTCCGGGGAGCTGTTTTTT. Protein: CASSTPGSGELFF.

This chain joins TRBV28 and TRBJ2-7; D unresolved. Germline loops: CDR1 MDHEN, CDR2 SYDVKM. The CDR3 is 16 amino acids. Trimming left V 6 bases short and J 3 bases short, with 21 bases between. CDR3 region: CASSSGAAPKDYEQYF. DNA of the CDR3: TGTGCCAGCAGCTCTGGCGCCGCCCCAAAGGACTACGAGCAGTACTTC. The full variable domain, in which reference TRBV28 and TRBJ2-7 provide the parts outside the CDR3, is DVKVTQSSRYLVKRTGEKVFLECVQDMDHENMFWYRQDPGLGLRLIYFSYDVKMKEKGDIPEGYSVSREKKERFSLILESASTNQTSMYLCASSSGAAPKDYEQYFGPGTRLTVT.

This clone was seen just once. This chain joins TRBV2 and TRBJ2-7, with 7 nucleotides matching TRBD1. V was clipped by 8 bases and J by 3 bases; unmatched bases: 13. The germline CDR1 and CDR2 sequences are SNHLY and FYNNEI. The CDR3 consists of 15 residues. The CDR3 nucleotides are TGTGCCAGCGGGAAAGACAGGGTGGTAATCTACGAGCAGTACTTC. It is translated as CASGKDRVVIYEQYF.

Concerning this clone itself: This sample includes further DNA sequences coding for the same CDR3. V gene TRBV5-1 combines with J gene TRBJ2-6; D might be TRBD1 (6 bases). The germline V gene has CDR1 SGHRS and CDR2 YFSETQ. V was clipped by 4 bases and J by 0 bases, with 11 bases between them. This CDR3 is built from 16 residues. The CDR3, as DNA: TGCGCCAGCAGCCTCACAGGGAGCTCTGGGGCCAACGTCCTGACTTTC. Translated, it gives CASSLTGSSGANVLTF.

CDR3 protein: CASSDGGQPQHF. The DNA for the CDR3 is TGTGCCAGCAGTGATGGCGGACAGCCCCAGCATTTT. The chain employs TRBV25-1 and TRBJ1-5; D not certain. The CDR3 has 12 amino acids. Trimming took off 3 bases at V and 7 bases at J, with 7 bases between the two ends. From germline, CDR1 is MGHDK and CDR2 SYGVNS.

The CDR3 is CASSPNAGEDTQYF. DNA for the CDR3: TGTGCCAGCTCACCTAACGCGGGCGAGGATACGCAGTATTTT. This rearrangement joins TRBV18 to TRBJ2-3, with D tentatively TRBD2 (5 bases). Germline V lookup: CDR1 KGHSH, CDR2 LQKENI. V shed 3 bases and J shed 6 bases, with 13 bases lying between them. This CDR3 region has 14 residues.

The genes are TRBV28 and TRBJ1-1, with D perhaps matching TRBD1 (6 bases). The CDR3 is 14 residues long. Between the trimmed V and J ends, which lost 7 bases and 5 bases, there was a span of 17 bases. CDR1 and CDR2 (germline): MDHEN, SYDVKM. For the CDR3, the DNA is TGTGCCAGCACCGTGGGGGGCCTCGGGACTGAAGCTTTCTTT. It is translated as CASTVGGLGTEAFF.

V is TRBV6-5 and J is TRBJ2-3, with D perhaps matching TRBD1 or TRBD2 (5 bases each). The length of the CDR3 is 16 residues. Germline V gene lookup returns CDR1 MNHEY and CDR2 SVGAGI. The V gene lost 2 bases and the J gene lost 0 bases, with 12 bases spanning the gap. CDR3 loop: CASSYRRDGSTDTQYF. Written as DNA, the CDR3 is TGTGCCAGCAGTTACCGCCGGGACGGAAGCACAGATACGCAGTATTTT.

This clone was found once. This rearrangement joins TRBV5-4 to TRBJ2-2, with D possibly TRBD2 on 5 matching bases. The ends were cut back, 7 bases at V and 4 bases at J, with 20 bases in the middle. CDR1 is SGHNT, CDR2 YYREEE, per germline (reference sequence). The CDR3 covers 16 residues. The CDR3 sequence: CASGSRGSPGTGELFF. The CDR3 DNA is TGTGCCAGCGGCTCCCGGGGATCCCCAGGCACCGGGGAGCTGTTTTTT.

This chain uses TRBV28 with TRBJ2-5; the D call may be TRBD1 or TRBD2 (5 bases each). Germline assignment: CDR1 MDHEN and CDR2 SYDVKM. The CDR3 length is 22 residues. The V end was cut by 1 base, the J end by 5 bases, with 35 bases between. This CDR3 is CASSLYGVIGPPLEGFQETQYF. The CDR3 bases are TGTGCCAGCAGTTTATATGGGGTTATAGGGCCCCCGTTAGAGGGGTTCCAGGAGACCCAGTACTTC. Based on the CDR3 plus reference TRBV28 and TRBJ2-5, the full variable domain is DVKVTQSSRYLVKRTGEKVFLECVQDMDHENMFWYRQDPGLGLRLIYFSYDVKMKEKGDIPEGYSVSREKKERFSLILESASTNQTSMYLCASSLYGVIGPPLEGFQETQYFGPGTRLLVL.

V gene TRBV6-1 combines with J gene TRBJ2-1, with 7 bases aligning to TRBD2. CDR1 and CDR2 (germline): MNHNS, SASEGT. This CDR3 is 16 amino acids long. J gave up 6 bases and V 2 bases, and 10 bases lay outside the gene matches. CDR3 amino acids: CASSEYYLADLNEQFF. The CDR3 nucleotides read TGTGCCAGCAGTGAATACTACCTAGCGGACCTCAATGAGCAGTTCTTC.

Remarks on this clone: Other DNA sequences in this specimen translate into the identical CDR3. The chain carries TRBV7-9 and TRBJ2-7, with 9 bases aligning to TRBD2. This CDR3 region has 14 residues. Germline CDR1 and CDR2: SEHNR and FQNEAQ (reference sequence). The ends lost 7 bases at V and 3 bases at J; junction bases unmatched: 7. The CDR3 DNA reads as TGTGCCAGCACCACCGGGACTAGCAGCTACGAGCAGTACTTC. This encodes CASTTGTSSYEQYF.

The CDR3 DNA reads as TGTGCCAGTAGTCGGCTCAGGGGGCGAAACACTGAAGCTTTCTTT. It encodes CASSRLRGRNTEAFF. The chain has TRBV19 and TRBJ1-1, with TRBD1 matching 8 bases. The CDR3 runs to 15 residues. V dropped 5 bases and J dropped 2; count of bases not matched to a gene: 7. CDR1 and CDR2 (germline): LNHDA, SQIVND (reference sequence).

Points on this clone: This same CDR3 is encoded by further DNA sequences in the sample. The chain combines TRBV25-1 with TRBJ1-1; a possible D gene is TRBD1 (6 bases). The germline gives CDR1 MGHDK, CDR2 SYGVNS. Trimming took 3 bases from V and 1 from J, leaving 6 bases between them. The CDR3 is 13 residues long. The CDR3 region has the DNA TGTGCCAGCAGTGACAGGGGGAACACTGAAGCTTTCTTT. Protein: CASSDRGNTEAFF. Together with reference TRBV25-1 and TRBJ1-1, the CDR3 gives the full variable domain: EADIYQTPRYLVIGTGKKITLECSQTMGHDKMYWYQQDPGMELHLIHYSYGVNSTEKGDLSSESTVSRIRTEHFPLTLESARPSHTSQYLCASSDRGNTEAFFGQGTRLTVV.

In this sample, this clone turned up once. This chain connects TRBV7-8 to TRBJ2-7; D is unresolved. Germline lookup yields CDR1 SGHVS and CDR2 FQNEAQ. V was pared by 5 bases and J by 3 bases, with 11 bases between. The CDR3 spans 13 residues. The DNA for the CDR3 is TGTGCCAGCAGCCGACTCCAATTCTACGAGCAGTACTTC. It translates to CASSRLQFYEQYF.

The chain links TRBV27 to TRBJ2-2; 11 nucleotides match TRBD1. The J segment lost 7 bases and the V segment lost 6 bases, leaving 7 bases of the junction unmatched. The CDR3 is made up of 15 amino acids. Germline CDR1 is MNHEY and CDR2 is SMNVEV (reference sequence). CDR3 in amino acids: CASRTGQGAVGELFF. The CDR3 DNA sequence: TGTGCCAGCAGAACCGGACAGGGGGCGGTCGGGGAGCTGTTTTTT.

As regards this clone: Other DNA sequences of this sample code for an identical CDR3. The J gene is TRBJ2-7, the V gene TRBV7-2; the match to TRBD2 covers 10 bases. Germline V lookup: CDR1 SGHTA, CDR2 FQGNSA. The CDR3 covers 14 residues. Trimming at V came to 3 bases and at J to 6 bases, leaving 5 bases not matched to a gene. CDR3: CASSLGLAGVEQYF. The CDR3 DNA follows: TGTGCCAGCAGCTTGGGCCTAGCGGGAGTCGAGCAGTACTTC.

For this clone: Other DNA sequences in this specimen translate into the identical CDR3. The V gene is TRBV7-2, the J gene TRBJ2-7; D is unresolved. Deletions cut 5 bases from V and 3 bases from J, with 5 bases between. The CDR3 has 11 amino acids. Germline loops: CDR1 SGHTA, CDR2 FQGNSA. The CDR3, as DNA: TGTGCCAGCAGCCTCCGCTACGAGCAGTACTTC. Amino acid sequence: CASSLRYEQYF. Full variable domain (outside the CDR3, taken from reference TRBV7-2 and TRBJ2-7): GAGVSQSPSNKVTEKGKDVELRCDPISGHTALYWYRQSLGQGLEFLIYFQGNSAPDKSGLPSDRFSAERTGGSVSTLTIQRTQQEDSAVYLCASSLRYEQYFGPGTRLTVT.

A note on this clone: Other DNA variants within this sample encode the same CDR3. This chain connects TRBV20-1 to TRBJ2-3; unclear D gene. The CDR3 has 11 amino acids. The V gene lost 3 bases and the J gene lost 3 bases, with 4 bases spanning the gap. From germline, CDR1 is DFQATT and CDR2 SNEGSKA (reference sequence). This CDR3 is CSASVTDTQYF. The DNA for the CDR3 is TGCAGTGCTAGCGTTACAGATACGCAGTATTTT.

The chain carries TRBV28 and TRBJ2-2, with no clear D. V shed 7 bases and J shed 0 bases, with 12 bases lying between them. In germline, CDR1 is MDHEN, CDR2 SYDVKM. This CDR3 has 15 residues. CDR3 DNA: TGTGCCAGCACCGATTCGATCACGAACACCGGGGAGCTGTTTTTT. This codes for CASTDSITNTGELFF.

In this sample, this clone turned up once. This chain uses TRBV28 with TRBJ2-3, with a possible D match to TRBD1 (6 bases). The CDR3 runs to 13 residues. V was clipped by 9 bases and J by 6 bases, with 16 bases between them. Germline V gene lookup returns CDR1 MDHEN and CDR2 SYDVKM. The CDR3 DNA reads as TGTGCCAGTAGGGACACGCCGTCGGATACGCAGTATTTT. As protein: CASRDTPSDTQYF. Variable domain in full (rest from reference TRBV28 and TRBJ2-3): DVKVTQSSRYLVKRTGEKVFLECVQDMDHENMFWYRQDPGLGLRLIYFSYDVKMKEKGDIPEGYSVSREKKERFSLILESASTNQTSMYLCASRDTPSDTQYFGPGTRLTVL.

The CDR3 loop is CASILSGRGGSGGYTF. CDR3 nucleotides: TGTGCCAGCATCCTATCGGGGCGGGGCGGCTCGGGTGGCTACACCTTC. J is TRBJ1-2 and V is TRBV28; TRBD1 is a possible D gene (5 bases). The CDR3 sequence is 16 residues long. Germline values: CDR1 MDHEN, CDR2 SYDVKM. Trimming left V 7 bases short and J 7 bases short, with 25 bases between.

In the case of this clone: The same CDR3 is also encoded by other DNA sequences in this sample. The chain is built from TRBV5-1 and TRBJ1-2, with D hard to call. Germline V lookup: CDR1 SGHRS, CDR2 YFSETQ. V lost 2 bases, J lost 0 bases, and 5 bases lay in between. The CDR3 covers 13 residues. CDR3 bases: TGCGCCAGCAGCTTAGGGTCTAACTATGGCTACACCTTC. Protein sequence: CASSLGSNYGYTF.

This clone was seen more than once but under ten times. The chain links TRBV18 to TRBJ1-1; no firm D call. This CDR3 is 14 amino acids long. V lost 2 bases and J lost 5, with 12 bases in between. Germline lookup yields CDR1 KGHSH and CDR2 LQKENI. The CDR3 protein is CASSPAEGMTEAFF. In DNA form, the CDR3 reads TGTGCCAGCTCACCAGCAGAGGGAATGACTGAAGCTTTCTTT.

The chain couples TRBV10-3 to TRBJ2-7; D possibly uses TRBD1 or TRBD2 (6 bases each). The CDR3 is 16 amino acids. CDR1 and CDR2 from the germline V gene are ENHRY and SYGVKD. Trimming shortened V by 8 bases and J by 2 bases, and 22 bases separated the two germline ends. CDR3 coding DNA: TGTGCCATCCTCAGGCGGGGCGGGACAACTGCCTACGAGCAGTACTTC. Translation gives CAILRRGGTTAYEQYF.